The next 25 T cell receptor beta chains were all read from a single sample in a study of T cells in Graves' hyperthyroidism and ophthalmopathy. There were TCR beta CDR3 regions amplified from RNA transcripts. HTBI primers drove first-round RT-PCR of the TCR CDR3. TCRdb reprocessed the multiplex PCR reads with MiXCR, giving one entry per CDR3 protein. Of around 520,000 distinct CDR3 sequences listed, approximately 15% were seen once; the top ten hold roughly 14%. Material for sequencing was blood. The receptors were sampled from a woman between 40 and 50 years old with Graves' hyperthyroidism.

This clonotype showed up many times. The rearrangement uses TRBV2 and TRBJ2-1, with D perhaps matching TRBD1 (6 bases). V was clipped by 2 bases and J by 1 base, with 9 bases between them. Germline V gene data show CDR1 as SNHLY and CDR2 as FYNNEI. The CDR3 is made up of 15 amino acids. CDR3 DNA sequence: TGTGCCAGCAGTGAAACACAGGGTTCCTACAATGAGCAGTTCTTC. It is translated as CASSETQGSYNEQFF.

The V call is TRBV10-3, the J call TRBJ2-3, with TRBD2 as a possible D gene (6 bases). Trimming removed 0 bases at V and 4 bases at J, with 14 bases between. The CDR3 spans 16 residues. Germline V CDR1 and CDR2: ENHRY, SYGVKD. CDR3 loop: CAISESGGPSPDTQYF. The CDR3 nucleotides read TGTGCCATCAGTGAGTCCGGGGGTCCCAGCCCAGATACGCAGTATTTT.

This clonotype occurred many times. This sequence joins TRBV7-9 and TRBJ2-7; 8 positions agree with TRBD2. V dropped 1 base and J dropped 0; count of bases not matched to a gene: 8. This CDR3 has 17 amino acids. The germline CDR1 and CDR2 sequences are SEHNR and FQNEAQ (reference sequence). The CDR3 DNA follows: TGTGCCAGCAGCTTAGGATATAGCGGGGAGCCCTCCTACGAGCAGTACTTC. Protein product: CASSLGYSGEPSYEQYF.

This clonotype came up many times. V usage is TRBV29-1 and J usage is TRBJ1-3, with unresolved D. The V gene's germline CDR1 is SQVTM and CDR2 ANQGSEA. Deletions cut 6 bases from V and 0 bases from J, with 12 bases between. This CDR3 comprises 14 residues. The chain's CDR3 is CSVVQPNSGNTIYF. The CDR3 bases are TGCAGCGTCGTGCAGCCCAACTCTGGAAACACCATATATTTT.

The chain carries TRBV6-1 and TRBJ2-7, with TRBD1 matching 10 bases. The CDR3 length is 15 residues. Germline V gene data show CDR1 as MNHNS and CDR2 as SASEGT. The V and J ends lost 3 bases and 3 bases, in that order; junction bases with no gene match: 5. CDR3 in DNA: TGTGCCAGCAGTGAGCGGGACAGGGGCGGCTACGAGCAGTACTTC. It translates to CASSERDRGGYEQYF.

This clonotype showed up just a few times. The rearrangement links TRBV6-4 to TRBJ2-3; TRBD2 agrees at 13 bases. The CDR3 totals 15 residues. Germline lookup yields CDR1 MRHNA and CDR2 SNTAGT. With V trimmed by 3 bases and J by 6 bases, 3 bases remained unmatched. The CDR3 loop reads CASSEGLAGRDTQYF. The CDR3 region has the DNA TGTGCCAGCAGTGAGGGACTAGCGGGACGGGATACGCAGTATTTT.

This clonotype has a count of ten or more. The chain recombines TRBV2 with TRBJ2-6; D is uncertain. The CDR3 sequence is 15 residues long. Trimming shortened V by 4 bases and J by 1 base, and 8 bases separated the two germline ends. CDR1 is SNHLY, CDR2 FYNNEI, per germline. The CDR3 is CASSVTESGANVLTF. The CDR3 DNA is TGTGCCAGCAGTGTAACGGAATCTGGGGCCAACGTCCTGACTTTC.

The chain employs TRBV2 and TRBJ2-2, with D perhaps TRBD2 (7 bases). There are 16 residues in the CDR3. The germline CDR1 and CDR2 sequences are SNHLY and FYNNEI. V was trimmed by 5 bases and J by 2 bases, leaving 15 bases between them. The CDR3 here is CASSPRGGSNTGELFF. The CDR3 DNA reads TGTGCCAGCAGTCCCAGGGGCGGGAGTAACACCGGGGAGCTGTTTTTT.

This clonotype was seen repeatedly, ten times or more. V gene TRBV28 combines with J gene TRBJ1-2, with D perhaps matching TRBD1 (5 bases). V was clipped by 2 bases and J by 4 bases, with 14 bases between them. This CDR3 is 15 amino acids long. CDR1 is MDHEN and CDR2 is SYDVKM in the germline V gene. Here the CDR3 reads CASSLRQDSLYGYTF. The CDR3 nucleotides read TGTGCCAGCAGTTTACGTCAAGACAGCCTCTATGGCTACACCTTC.

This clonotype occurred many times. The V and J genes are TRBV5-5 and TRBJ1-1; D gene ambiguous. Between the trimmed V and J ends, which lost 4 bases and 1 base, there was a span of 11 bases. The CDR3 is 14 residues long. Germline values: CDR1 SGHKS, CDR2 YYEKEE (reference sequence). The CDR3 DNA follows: TGTGCCAGCAGCCCCTGGAGAGGGAACACTGAAGCTTTCTTT. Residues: CASSPWRGNTEAFF.

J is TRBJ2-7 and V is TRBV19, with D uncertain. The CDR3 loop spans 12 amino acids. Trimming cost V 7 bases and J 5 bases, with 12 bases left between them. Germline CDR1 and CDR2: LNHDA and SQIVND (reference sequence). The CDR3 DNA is TGTGCCAGTAAATCCCGCAACAACGAGCAGTACTTC. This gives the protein CASKSRNNEQYF.

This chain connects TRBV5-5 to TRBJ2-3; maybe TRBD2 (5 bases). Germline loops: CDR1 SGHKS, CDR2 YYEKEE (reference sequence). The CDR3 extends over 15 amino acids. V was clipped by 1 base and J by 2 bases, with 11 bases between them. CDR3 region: CASSLSVSATDTQYF. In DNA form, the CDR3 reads TGTGCCAGCAGCTTGTCGGTTAGCGCCACAGATACGCAGTATTTT.

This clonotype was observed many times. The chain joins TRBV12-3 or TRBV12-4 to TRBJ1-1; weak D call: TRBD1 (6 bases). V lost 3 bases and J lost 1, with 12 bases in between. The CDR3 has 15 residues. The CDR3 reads CASSFRDIKNTEAFF. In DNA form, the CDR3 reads TGTGCCAGCAGTTTCCGGGACATTAAGAACACTGAAGCTTTCTTT.

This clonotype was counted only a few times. The DNA for the CDR3 is TGTGCCAGCTCACCACCAAACGGCGGAATTAGAGACGAGCAGTACTTC. It yields the protein CASSPPNGGIRDEQYF. The V gene is TRBV18, the J gene TRBJ2-7; D unclear. Germline-derived CDR1 and CDR2 are KGHSH and LQKENI. Trimming took 0 bases from V and 5 from J, leaving 17 bases between them. This CDR3 region has 16 residues.

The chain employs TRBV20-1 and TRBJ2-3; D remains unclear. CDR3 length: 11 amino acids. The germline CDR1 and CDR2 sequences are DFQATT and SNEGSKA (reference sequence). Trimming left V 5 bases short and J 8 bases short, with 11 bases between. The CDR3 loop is CSADLLGTQYF. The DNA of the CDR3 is TGCAGTGCTGACCTCCTCGGTACGCAGTATTTT.

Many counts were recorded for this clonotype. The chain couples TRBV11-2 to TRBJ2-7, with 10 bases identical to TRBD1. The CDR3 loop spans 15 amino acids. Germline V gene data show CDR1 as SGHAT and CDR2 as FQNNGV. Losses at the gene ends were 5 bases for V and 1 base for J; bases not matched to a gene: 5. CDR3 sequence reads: CASSEDRGLSYEQYF. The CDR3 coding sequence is TGTGCCAGCAGCGAAGACAGGGGGCTTTCCTACGAGCAGTACTTC.

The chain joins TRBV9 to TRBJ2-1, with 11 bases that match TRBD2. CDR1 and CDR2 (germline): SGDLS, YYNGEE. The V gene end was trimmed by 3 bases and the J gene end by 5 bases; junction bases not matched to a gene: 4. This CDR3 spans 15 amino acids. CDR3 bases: TGTGCCAGCAGCGGGGGACTAGCGGAAAACAATGAGCAGTTCTTC. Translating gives CASSGGLAENNEQFF.

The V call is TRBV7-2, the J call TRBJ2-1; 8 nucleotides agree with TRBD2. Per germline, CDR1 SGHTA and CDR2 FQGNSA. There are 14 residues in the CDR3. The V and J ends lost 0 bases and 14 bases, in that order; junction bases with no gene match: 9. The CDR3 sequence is CASSLAQGLVVEFF. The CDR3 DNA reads TGTGCCAGCAGCTTAGCGCAGGGACTAGTAGTTGAGTTCTTC.

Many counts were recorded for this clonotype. CDR3 coding DNA: TGCAGTGGTCAAGGACAGGCGTCGAACACCGGGGAGCTGTTTTTT. This gives the protein CSGQGQASNTGELFF. V is TRBV20-1 and J is TRBJ2-2; TRBD1 agrees at 7 bases. The germline V gene encodes CDR1 DFQATT and CDR2 SNEGSKA (reference sequence). There are 15 residues in the CDR3. The V segment lost 7 bases and the J segment 0 bases; nucleotides outside the gene matches: 8.

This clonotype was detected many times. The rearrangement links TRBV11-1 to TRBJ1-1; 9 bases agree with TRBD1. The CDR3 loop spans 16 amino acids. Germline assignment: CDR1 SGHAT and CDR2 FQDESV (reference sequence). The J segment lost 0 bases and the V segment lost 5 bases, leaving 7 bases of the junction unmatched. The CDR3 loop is CASSNRGQGMNTEAFF. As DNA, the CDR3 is TGTGCCAGCAGCAACAGGGGGCAGGGAATGAACACTGAAGCTTTCTTT.

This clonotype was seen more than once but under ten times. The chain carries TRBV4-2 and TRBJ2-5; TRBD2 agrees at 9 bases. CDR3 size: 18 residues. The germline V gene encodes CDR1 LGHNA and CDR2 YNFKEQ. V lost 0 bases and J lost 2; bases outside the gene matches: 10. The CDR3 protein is CASSQDLSGGRAQETQYF. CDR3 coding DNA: TGTGCCAGCAGCCAAGATTTATCCGGCGGGAGGGCGCAAGAGACCCAGTACTTC.

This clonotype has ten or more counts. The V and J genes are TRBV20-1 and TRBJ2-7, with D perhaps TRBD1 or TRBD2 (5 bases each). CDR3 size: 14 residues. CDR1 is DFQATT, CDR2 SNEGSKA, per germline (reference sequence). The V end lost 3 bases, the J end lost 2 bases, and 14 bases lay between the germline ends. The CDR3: CSASRQGVPYEQYF. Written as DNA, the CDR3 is TGCAGTGCTAGCCGGCAGGGAGTCCCCTACGAGCAGTACTTC.

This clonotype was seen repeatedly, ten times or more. CDR3 amino acids: CASTGVSFTDTQYF. In DNA form, the CDR3 reads TGTGCCAGCACCGGGGTTAGCTTCACAGATACGCAGTATTTT. J is TRBJ2-3 and V is TRBV2; TRBD2 is a possible D gene (5 bases). Germline V lookup: CDR1 SNHLY, CDR2 FYNNEI. CDR3 length: 14 residues. V lost 7 bases, J lost 2 bases, and 13 bases lay in between.

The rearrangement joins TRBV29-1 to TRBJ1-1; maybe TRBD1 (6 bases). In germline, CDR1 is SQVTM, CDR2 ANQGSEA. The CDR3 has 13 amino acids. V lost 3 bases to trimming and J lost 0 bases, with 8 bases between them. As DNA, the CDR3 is TGCAGCGTTGACGACAGGATGAACACTGAAGCTTTCTTT. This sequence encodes CSVDDRMNTEAFF.

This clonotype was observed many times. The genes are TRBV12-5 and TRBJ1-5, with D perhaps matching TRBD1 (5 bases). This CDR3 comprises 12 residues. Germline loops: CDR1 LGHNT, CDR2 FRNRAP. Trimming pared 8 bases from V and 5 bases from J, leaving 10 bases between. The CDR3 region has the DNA TGTGCTAGTACGGGGGACCATCAGCCCCAGCATTTT. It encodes CASTGDHQPQHF. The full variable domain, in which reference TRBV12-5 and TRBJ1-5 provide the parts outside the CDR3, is DARVTQTPRHKVTEMGQEVTMRCQPILGHNTVFWYRQTMMQGLELLAYFRNRAPLDDSGMPKDRFSAEMPDATLATLKIQPSEPRDSAVYFCASTGDHQPQHFGDGTRLSIL.